This T cell receptor beta chain emerged from a study of cytomegalovirus exposure and HLA in healthy donors. Overall study: Unique TCRs numbering about 85 million, obtained from HLA-typed donors, made up an early data release.

The CDR3 is made up of 14 amino acids. The germline gives CDR1 ENHRY, CDR2 SYGVKD. V gave up 0 bases and J gave up 4 bases, with 7 bases separating them. In the PCR, 60 Vbeta and 13 Jbeta primers were used. The assay was immunoSEQ multiplex PCR, and TCRdb's table has in-frame clones only and misses some. The repertoire includes under 200,000 clones, roughly 80% of them detected once, and roughly 1.9% sits in the top ten. The chain carries TRBV10-3 and TRBJ2-1; D unresolved. This TCR was sampled from a human donor in good health. Specimen: PBMCs. CDR3 loop: CAISESFGYNEQFF. In nucleotides, the CDR3 is TGTGCCATCAGTGAGTCTTTCGGGTACAATGAGCAGTTCTTC.